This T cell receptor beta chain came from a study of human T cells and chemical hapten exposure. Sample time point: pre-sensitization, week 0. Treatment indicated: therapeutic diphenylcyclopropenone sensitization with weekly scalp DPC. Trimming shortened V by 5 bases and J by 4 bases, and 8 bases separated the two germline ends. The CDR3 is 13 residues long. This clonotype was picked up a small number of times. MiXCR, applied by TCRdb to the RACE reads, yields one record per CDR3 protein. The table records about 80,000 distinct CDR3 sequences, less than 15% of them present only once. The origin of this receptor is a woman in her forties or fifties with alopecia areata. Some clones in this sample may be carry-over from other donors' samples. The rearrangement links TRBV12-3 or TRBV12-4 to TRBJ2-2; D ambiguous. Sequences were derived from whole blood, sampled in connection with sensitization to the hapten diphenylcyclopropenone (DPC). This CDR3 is CASSMTSTGELFF. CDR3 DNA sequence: TGTGCCAGCAGTATGACAAGCACCGGGGAGCTGTTTTTT.